This entry describes one T cell receptor (beta chain). These data originate in a study of blood T cell repertoires in COVID-19. The method was immunoSEQ multiplex PCR; TCRdb's version includes in-frame clones alone and lacks a portion of them. Here the sample spans about 220,000 clones, roughly 89% being singletons. The CDR3 has 12 amino acids. From germline, CDR1 is SEHNR and CDR2 FQNEAQ (reference sequence). Trimming took off 3 bases at V and 7 bases at J, with 9 bases between the two ends. The receptor was isolated from a man aged 25-45 years who had been exposed to COVID-19. The V gene is TRBV7-9, the J gene TRBJ1-1; weak D call: TRBD1 (6 bases). The sample was PBMCs or T cells enriched from blood (not recorded which). CDR3 in amino acids: CASSFRTVEAFF. CDR3 sequence (DNA): TGTGCCAGCAGCTTTCGGACAGTTGAAGCTTTCTTT. Variable domain in full (rest from reference TRBV7-9 and TRBJ1-1): DTGVSQNPRHKITKRGQNVTFRCDPISEHNRLYWYRQTLGQGPEFLTYFQNEAQLEKSRLLSDRFSAERPKGSFSTLEIQRTEQGDSAMYLCASSFRTVEAFFGQGTRLTVV.